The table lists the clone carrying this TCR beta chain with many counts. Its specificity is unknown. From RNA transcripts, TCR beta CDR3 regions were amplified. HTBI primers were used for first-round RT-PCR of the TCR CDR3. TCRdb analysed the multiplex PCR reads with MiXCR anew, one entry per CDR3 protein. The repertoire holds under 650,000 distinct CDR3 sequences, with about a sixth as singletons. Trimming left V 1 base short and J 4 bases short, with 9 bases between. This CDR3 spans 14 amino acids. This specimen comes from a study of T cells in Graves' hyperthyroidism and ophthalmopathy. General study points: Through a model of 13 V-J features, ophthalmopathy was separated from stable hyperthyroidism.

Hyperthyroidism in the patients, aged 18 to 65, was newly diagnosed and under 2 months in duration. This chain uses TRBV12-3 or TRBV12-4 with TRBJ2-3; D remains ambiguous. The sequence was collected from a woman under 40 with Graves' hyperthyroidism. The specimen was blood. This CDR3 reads CASSLVEMADTQYF. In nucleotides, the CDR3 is TGTGCCAGCAGTTTAGTGGAAATGGCAGATACGCAGTATTTT.